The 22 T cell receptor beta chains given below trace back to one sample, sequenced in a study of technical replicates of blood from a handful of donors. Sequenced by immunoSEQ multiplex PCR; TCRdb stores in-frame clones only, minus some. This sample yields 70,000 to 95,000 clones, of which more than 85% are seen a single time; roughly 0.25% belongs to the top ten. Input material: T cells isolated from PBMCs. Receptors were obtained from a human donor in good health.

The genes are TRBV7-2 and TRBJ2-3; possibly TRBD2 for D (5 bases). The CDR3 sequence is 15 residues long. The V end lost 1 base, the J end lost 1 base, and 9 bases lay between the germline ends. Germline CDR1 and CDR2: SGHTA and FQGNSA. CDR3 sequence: CASSLVAGRTDTQYF. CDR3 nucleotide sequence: TGTGCCAGCAGCTTAGTGGCGGGCCGCACAGATACGCAGTATTTT.

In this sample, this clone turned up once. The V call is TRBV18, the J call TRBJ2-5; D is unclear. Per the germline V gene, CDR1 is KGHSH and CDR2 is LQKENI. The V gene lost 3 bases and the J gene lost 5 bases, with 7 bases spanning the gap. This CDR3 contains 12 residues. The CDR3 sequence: CASSPAGETQYF. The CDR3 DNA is TGTGCCAGCTCACCTGCCGGGGAGACCCAGTACTTC. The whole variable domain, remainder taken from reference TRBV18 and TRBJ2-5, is NAGVMQNPRHLVRRRGQEARLRCSPMKGHSHVYWYRQLPEEGLKFMVYLQKENIIDESGMPKERFSAEFPKEGPSILRIQQVVRGDSAAYFCASSPAGETQYFGPGTRLLVL.

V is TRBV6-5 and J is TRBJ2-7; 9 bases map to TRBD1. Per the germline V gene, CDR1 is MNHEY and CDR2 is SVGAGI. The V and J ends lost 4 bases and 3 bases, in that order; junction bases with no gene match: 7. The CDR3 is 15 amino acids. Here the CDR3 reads CASSSPGTGNYEQYF. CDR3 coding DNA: TGTGCCAGCAGTTCACCCGGGACAGGGAACTACGAGCAGTACTTC.

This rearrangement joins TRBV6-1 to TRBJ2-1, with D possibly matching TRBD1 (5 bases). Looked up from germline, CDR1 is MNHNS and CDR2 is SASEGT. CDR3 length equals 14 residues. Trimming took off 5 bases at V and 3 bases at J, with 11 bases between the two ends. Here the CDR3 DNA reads TGTGCCAGCAGTCAGGGCGTTATCTACAATGAGCAGTTCTTC. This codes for CASSQGVIYNEQFF.

For the CDR3, the DNA is TGTGCCAGCAGCCTTCGGGACATGACCTACGAGCAGTACTTC. Residues: CASSLRDMTYEQYF. The chain uses TRBV11-3 and TRBJ2-7; D possibly corresponds to TRBD1 (6 bases). The CDR3 sequence is 14 residues long. Germline V gene lookup returns CDR1 SGHNT and CDR2 YENEEA. V was clipped by 5 bases and J by 2 bases, with 13 bases between them.

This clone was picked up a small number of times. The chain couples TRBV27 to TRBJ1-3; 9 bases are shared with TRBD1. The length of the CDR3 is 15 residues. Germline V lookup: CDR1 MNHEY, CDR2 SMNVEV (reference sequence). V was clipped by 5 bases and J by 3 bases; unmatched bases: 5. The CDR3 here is CASSNGQGLGNTIYF. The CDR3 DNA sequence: TGTGCCAGCAGTAACGGACAGGGGCTTGGAAACACCATATATTTT.

The CDR3 coding sequence is TGTGCCAGTAGTATAAGGCGGGGGCGTATCTTCTCTGGAAACACCATATATTTT. It specifies CASSIRRGRIFSGNTIYF. This chain connects TRBV19 to TRBJ1-3, with D possibly being TRBD1 (6 bases). The CDR3 is 18 residues long. Germline values: CDR1 LNHDA, CDR2 SQIVND (reference sequence). Deletions cut 2 bases from V and 0 bases from J, with 17 bases between.

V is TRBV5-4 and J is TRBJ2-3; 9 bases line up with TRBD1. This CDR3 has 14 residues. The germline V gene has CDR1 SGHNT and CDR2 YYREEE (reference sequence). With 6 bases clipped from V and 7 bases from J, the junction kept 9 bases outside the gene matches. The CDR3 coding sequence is TGTGCCAGCACGGGACAGGGCACCACGAATACGCAGTATTTT. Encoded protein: CASTGQGTTNTQYF. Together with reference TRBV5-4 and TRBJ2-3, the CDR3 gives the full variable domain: ETGVTQSPTHLIKTRGQQVTLRCSSQSGHNTVSWYQQALGQGPQFIFQYYREEENGRGNFPPRFSGLQFPNYSSELNVNALELDDSALYLCASTGQGTTNTQYFGPGTRLTVL.

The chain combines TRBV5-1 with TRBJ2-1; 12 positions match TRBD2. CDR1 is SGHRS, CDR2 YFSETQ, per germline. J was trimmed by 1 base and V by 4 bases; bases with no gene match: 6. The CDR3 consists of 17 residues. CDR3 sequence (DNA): TGCGCCAGCAGCACCGTGCTAGCGGGAGGGTCCTACAATGAGCAGTTCTTC. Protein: CASSTVLAGGSYNEQFF.

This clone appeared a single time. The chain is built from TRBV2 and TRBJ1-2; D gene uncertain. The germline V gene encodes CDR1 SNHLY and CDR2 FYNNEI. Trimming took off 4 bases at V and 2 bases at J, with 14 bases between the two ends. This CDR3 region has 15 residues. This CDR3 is CASSVQAGENYGYTF. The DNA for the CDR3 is TGTGCCAGCAGTGTCCAGGCTGGGGAGAACTATGGCTACACCTTC. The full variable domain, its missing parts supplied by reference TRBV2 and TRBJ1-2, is EPEVTQTPSHQVTQMGQEVILRCVPISNHLYFYWYRQILGQKVEFLVSFYNNEISEKSEIFDDQFSVERPDGSNFTLKIRSTKLEDSAMYFCASSVQAGENYGYTFGSGTRLTVV.

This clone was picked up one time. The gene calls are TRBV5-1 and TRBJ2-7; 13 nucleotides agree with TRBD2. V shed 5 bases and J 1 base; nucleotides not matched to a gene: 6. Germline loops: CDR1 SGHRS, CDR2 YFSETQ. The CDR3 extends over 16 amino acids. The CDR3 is CASSYGLAGESYEQYF. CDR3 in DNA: TGCGCCAGCAGTTACGGACTAGCGGGAGAGTCCTACGAGCAGTACTTC.

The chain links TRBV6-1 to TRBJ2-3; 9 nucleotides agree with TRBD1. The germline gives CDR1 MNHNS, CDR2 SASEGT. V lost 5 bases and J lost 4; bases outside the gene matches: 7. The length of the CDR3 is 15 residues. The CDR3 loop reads CASSLQGAGADTQYF. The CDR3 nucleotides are TGTGCCAGCAGTTTACAGGGGGCGGGAGCAGATACGCAGTATTTT.

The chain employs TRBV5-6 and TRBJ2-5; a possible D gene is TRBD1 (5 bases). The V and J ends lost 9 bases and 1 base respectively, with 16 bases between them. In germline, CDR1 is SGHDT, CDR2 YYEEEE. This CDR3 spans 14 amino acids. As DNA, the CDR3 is TGTGCCACCATGGGTCAGGGCCTCCAAGAGACCCAGTACTTC. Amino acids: CATMGQGLQETQYF.

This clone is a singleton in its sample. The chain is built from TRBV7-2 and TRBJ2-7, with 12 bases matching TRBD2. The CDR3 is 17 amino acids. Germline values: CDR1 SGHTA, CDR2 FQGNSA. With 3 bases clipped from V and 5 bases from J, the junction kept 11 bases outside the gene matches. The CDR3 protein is CASSLVLAGGPKDEQYF. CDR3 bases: TGTGCCAGCAGCTTGGTGCTAGCGGGAGGGCCGAAGGACGAGCAGTACTTC.

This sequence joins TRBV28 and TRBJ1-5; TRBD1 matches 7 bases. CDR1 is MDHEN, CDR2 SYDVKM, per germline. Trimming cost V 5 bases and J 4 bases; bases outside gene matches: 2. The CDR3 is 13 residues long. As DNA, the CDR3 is TGTGCCAGCAGTCAGGGGGTAAATCAGCCCCAGCATTTT. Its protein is CASSQGVNQPQHF.

Written as DNA, the CDR3 is TGCGCCAGCAGCCAAGATGTGGCCTCGCAGTTCTTC. Translating it yields CASSQDVASQFF. The chain carries TRBV4-1 and TRBJ2-1, with D unclear. The CDR3 has 12 residues. Germline V gene sequence: CDR1 MGHRA, CDR2 YSYEKL. Deletions cut 0 bases from V and 12 bases from J, with 9 bases between.

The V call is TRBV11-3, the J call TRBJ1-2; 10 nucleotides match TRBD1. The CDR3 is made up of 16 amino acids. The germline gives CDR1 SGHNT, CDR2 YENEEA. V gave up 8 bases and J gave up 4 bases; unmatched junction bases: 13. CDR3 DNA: TGTGCCAGCGGGGACCGGTTACGGGACAGGGGCTATGGCTACACCTTC. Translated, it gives CASGDRLRDRGYGYTF.

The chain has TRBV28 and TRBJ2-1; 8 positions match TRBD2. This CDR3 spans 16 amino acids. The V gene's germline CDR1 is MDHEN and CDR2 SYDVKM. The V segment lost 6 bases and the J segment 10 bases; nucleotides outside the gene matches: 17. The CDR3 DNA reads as TGTGCCAGCAGCCAGCCGCGTCTAGCGGGCCCGGGCGAGCAGTTCTTC. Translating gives CASSQPRLAGPGEQFF. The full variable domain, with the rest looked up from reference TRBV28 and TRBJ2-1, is DVKVTQSSRYLVKRTGEKVFLECVQDMDHENMFWYRQDPGLGLRLIYFSYDVKMKEKGDIPEGYSVSREKKERFSLILESASTNQTSMYLCASSQPRLAGPGEQFFGPGTRLTVL.

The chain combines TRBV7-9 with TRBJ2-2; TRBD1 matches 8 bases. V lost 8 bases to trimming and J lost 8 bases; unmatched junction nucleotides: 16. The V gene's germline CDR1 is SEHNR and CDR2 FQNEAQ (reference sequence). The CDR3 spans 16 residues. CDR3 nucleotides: TGTGCCAGCCGACTGATGCGGCAGGGGGCCGGGGGGGAGCTGTTTTTT. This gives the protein CASRLMRQGAGGELFF.

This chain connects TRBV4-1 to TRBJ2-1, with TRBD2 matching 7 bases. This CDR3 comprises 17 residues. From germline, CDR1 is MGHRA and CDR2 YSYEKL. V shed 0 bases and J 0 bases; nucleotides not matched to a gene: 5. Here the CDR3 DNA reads TGCGCCAGCAGCCAAGATCCGGCGGGAGCCTCCTACAATGAGCAGTTCTTC. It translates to CASSQDPAGASYNEQFF.

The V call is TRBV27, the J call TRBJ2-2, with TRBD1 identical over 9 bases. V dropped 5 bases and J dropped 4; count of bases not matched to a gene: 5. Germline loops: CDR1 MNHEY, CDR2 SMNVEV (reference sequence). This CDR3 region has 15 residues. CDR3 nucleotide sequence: TGTGCCAGCAGTCCGGGACAGGGACGCACCGGGGAGCTGTTTTTT. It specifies CASSPGQGRTGELFF.

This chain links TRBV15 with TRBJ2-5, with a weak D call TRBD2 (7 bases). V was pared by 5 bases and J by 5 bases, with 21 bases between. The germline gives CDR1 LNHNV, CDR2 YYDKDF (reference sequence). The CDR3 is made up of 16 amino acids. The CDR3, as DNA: TGTGCCACCAGCTCTCAGAAAAGGGGGGGGCTGGAGACCCAGTACTTC. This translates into CATSSQKRGGLETQYF.